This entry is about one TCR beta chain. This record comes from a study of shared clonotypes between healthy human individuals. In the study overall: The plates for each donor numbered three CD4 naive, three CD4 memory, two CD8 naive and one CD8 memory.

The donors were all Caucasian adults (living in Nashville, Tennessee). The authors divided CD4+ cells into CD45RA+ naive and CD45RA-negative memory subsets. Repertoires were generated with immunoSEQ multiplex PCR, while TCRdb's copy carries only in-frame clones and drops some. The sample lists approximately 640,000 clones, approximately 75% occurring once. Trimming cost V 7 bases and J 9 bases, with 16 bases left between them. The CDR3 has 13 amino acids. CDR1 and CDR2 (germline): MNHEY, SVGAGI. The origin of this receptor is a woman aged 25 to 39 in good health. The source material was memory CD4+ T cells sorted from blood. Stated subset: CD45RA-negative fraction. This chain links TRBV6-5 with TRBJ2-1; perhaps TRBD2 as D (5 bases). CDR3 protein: CASTPGVDGEQFF. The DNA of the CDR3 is TGTGCCAGCACCCCCGGGGTAGATGGTGAGCAGTTCTTC.